This T cell receptor beta chain was found in a study of beta chain features in type 1 diabetes (dated by TCRdb to the late 2010s). With regard to the full study: Mean age, gender distribution, total cell number and subset yield were not different between patients and healthy donors. A total of roughly 100 million sorted cells were examined across all samples, and the number of cells per subset was strongly correlated with RNA yield. The study compared the TCRB repertoires of sorted circulating CD4+ T cell subsets in recently diagnosed type 1 diabetes patients with those in matched healthy donors. Regulatory and stem cell-like memory subsets were isolated from only 8 patients and roughly 8 healthy donors, whereas naive and central memory subsets came from all 30 or so donors.

The entire isolated RNA was reverse transcribed using the High Capacity cDNA Reverse Transcription Kit, and thus expressed TCRB transcripts were sequenced. Deep immunoSEQ sequencing was performed on naive, central memory and regulatory T cell samples, with an average of roughly 3.3 million total reads per sample. Sorted cells were lysed in RLT buffer, and RNA was extracted using DNase-treated RNeasy Micro or Mini kits according to cell number. To prevent cross-contamination, every cell subset was processed on its own, while patient and healthy donor samples were processed together. The immunoSEQ multiplex PCR was used to amplify TCRB sequences from cDNA, yielding 87-bp fragments that span the CDR3 region. Amplicons were sequenced on the Illumina HiSeq platform. The study's own analysis went as follows. PCR bias was computationally corrected using synthetic template baselines, reads within Hamming distance 2 were collapsed, and singletons that could not be merged were discarded. Reads were aligned against IMGT so that V, D and J genes, CDR3 length and insertions or deletions at six rearrangement sites could be assigned. Clonotype counts were normalized to sorted cell number within each subset before computing true diversity and Gini coefficients with the tcR R package. The overlap coefficient, calculated on TCRB nucleotide sequences, was used to quantify repertoire sharing. TCRdb mirrors the immuneACCESS table, restricted to in-frame sequences. Some clones are absent from its copies; in checked studies, under half trace to an unresolved V gene, and the reason for the others is unknown. V, J and clone size were drawn from that table, and D and trimming were deduced from the DNA. This sample holds fewer than 200,000 clones; 8.1% were observed only once. The ten biggest clones cover less than 0.85% of the sample.

A single peripheral blood draw of about 116 mL on average was collected from each donor into heparinised tubes. Naive, central memory, regulatory and stem cell-like memory CD4+ T cells were sorted on a BD FACSAria II using a panel including CD45RO, CCR7, CD25, CD127, CD95 and CD27. All sorted populations exceeded 98% purity. PBMCs were isolated right away by Lymphoprep density gradient centrifugation and were stained directly, without culture. To minimize batch effects, samples were stained and sorted in pairs, one healthy donor with one patient per experiment. On this clone: The antigen it binds to is not known. No base qualities exist here, and no much larger clone lies one base off it.

Results and caveats for the whole study, not just this receptor: Because cDNA was sequenced instead of genomic DNA, highly expressing activated cells could be over-represented, though the groups showed no difference in activation or CD3 levels. Only small numbers of individuals were included in the HLA sub-analyses, which left unresolved whether HLA type had any influence on TCRB rearrangement. Shorter templates might be favored by PCR, yet because patient and control samples were amplified and corrected together, any such skew would affect both groups equally. Fewer insertions and more nucleotide deletions at VDJ recombination sites were observed in patients with type 1 diabetes, implying thymic rearrangement abnormalities. Naive, central memory and regulatory TCRB repertoires appeared more similar among patients than among healthy donors. Type 1 diabetes patients showed a moderate but significant shortening of TCRB CDR3 length in all four CD4+ subsets.

The V and J ends are trimmed by 5 bases and 4 bases, leaving 3 bases between them. The cysteine opens and the phenylalanine closes a CDR3 of 10 amino acids. Only the CDR3 portion is preserved as DNA: 30 bases, with reading frame beginning at the first base. CDR1 and CDR2 are read off the germline V gene (reference sequence) as DFQATT and SNEGSKA. The chain employs TRBV20-1 and TRBJ2-4, with an unclear D gene assignment. This sequence originates from a man aged 18 to 30 in good health. Sample: central memory CD4+ T cells from blood. The CDR3 protein sequence reads: CSALKNIQYF. The DNA is TGCAGTGCTCTAAAAAACATTCAGTACTTC.